This TCR beta chain was found in a study of T cell responses to AZD1222 COVID-19 vaccine. Study-level results: The donors showed a predominance of white British ancestry and of females, with possible underestimation of clonal diversity. Just six people given AZD1222 tested seropositive at baseline. Nearly half of spike-specific TCRs reportedly target variant regions that are unmutated in the B.1.351 and B.1.1.7 variants.

Libraries were prepared by immunoSEQ multiplex PCR; TCRdb keeps only in-frame clonotypes and omits some of them. Of some 54,000 clones listed, 89% were seen once; the top ten hold less than 2%. A word on this clone: Its antigen is currently unknown.

Looked up from germline, CDR1 is SEHNR and CDR2 is FQNEAQ (reference sequence). Losses at the gene ends were 5 bases for V and 7 bases for J; bases not matched to a gene: 11. The CDR3 sequence is 16 residues long. The receptor was derived from an adult in good health. Sequenced here: peripheral blood, sampled on day 0 of AZD1222 vaccination. V and J are TRBV7-9 and TRBJ2-1; 10 nucleotides align to TRBD1. In DNA, the CDR3 is TGTGCCAGCAGCCGAGACCCGGGACAGGGGTTGAATGAGCAGTTCTTC. Protein product: CASSRDPGQGLNEQFF.